This TCR beta chain emerged from a study of identical twins. The sample holds many counts of this clonotype. The antigen remains undetermined. CDR1 and CDR2 (germline): MNHNY, SVGAGI (reference sequence). This CDR3 region has 13 residues. Trimming removed 6 bases at V and 2 bases at J, with 10 bases between. Findings of the study overall: Its conclusions, products of cross-sectional statistical analysis, did not come from following the same donors. With monozygotic twins, out-of-frame TCR alpha sharing exceeded what models estimated. Alpha sequences that were out-of-frame and twin-shared showed an excess of low generation probability. Cord blood's abundant beta clonotypes had fewer insertions, unlike memory repertoires.

Via MiXCR, TCRdb re-called the 5' RACE reads, giving one row per CDR3 protein. The table records 640,000 or so distinct CDR3 sequences, 6.1% of them present only once. The sequenced sample was naive T cells sorted from blood. V and J are TRBV6-6 and TRBJ2-5; D not certain. The source of this sequence is a young man in good health. CDR3 sequence: CASRLERQETQYF. CDR3 nucleotide sequence: TGTGCCAGCAGACTCGAAAGACAAGAGACCCAGTACTTC.